The 29 T cell receptor beta chains given below trace back to one sample, sequenced in a study of regulatory T cells in long-lasting Graves disease. Libraries of TCR beta came from iRepertoire HTBI primers plus Arm-PCR of CDR3 regions. Using its own MiXCR run on the multiplex PCR reads, TCRdb lists one record per CDR3 protein. The data show 440,000 or so distinct CDR3 sequences, approximately 16% seen once. Time point defined: newly diagnosed GD, antithyroid drugs for less than 3 months. The TCR library was prepared using RNA isolated from PBMCs. These same data were also listed under a study on T cells in Graves' hyperthyroidism and ophthalmopathy.

The source material was peripheral blood mononuclear cells (PBMCs), sampled at new diagnosis, from a patient treated with antithyroid drugs. The receptors were sampled from a woman in her twenties or thirties with Graves disease.

In this sample, this clonotype turned up many times. The V call is TRBV28, the J call TRBJ2-3; 12 bases are a match to TRBD1. Per the germline V gene, CDR1 is MDHEN and CDR2 is SYDVKM. The CDR3 is 16 residues long. After removal of 5 bases from V and 5 bases from J, the junction contained 8 bases not matched to a gene. The CDR3 reads CASSPLGTGGVDTQYF. CDR3 sequence (DNA): TGTGCCAGCAGTCCTCTCGGGACAGGGGGCGTAGATACGCAGTATTTT.

In this sample, this clonotype turned up many times. The chain couples TRBV2 to TRBJ2-7; 10 bases map to TRBD2. Germline lookup yields CDR1 SNHLY and CDR2 FYNNEI. The CDR3 loop spans 16 amino acids. V was pared by 7 bases and J by 0 bases, with 9 bases of the junction left unmatched. The chain's CDR3 is CASKREGSPYSYEQYF. DNA of the CDR3: TGTGCCAGCAAGCGGGAGGGTAGCCCCTACTCCTACGAGCAGTACTTC.

This clonotype was observed at least ten times. The chain is built from TRBV12-3 or TRBV12-4 and TRBJ2-2, with 9 bases matching TRBD2. The CDR3 contains 15 residues. V was pared by 5 bases and J by 6 bases, with 7 bases of the junction left unmatched. This chain's CDR3 is CASSPLAGAAGELFF. CDR3 sequence (DNA): TGTGCCAGCAGTCCCTTAGCGGGAGCGGCCGGGGAGCTGTTTTTT.

This clonotype showed up many times. This sequence joins TRBV18 and TRBJ2-7; 9 bases are shared with TRBD1. The junction had 8 bases not matched to a gene; V was cut back by 3 bases and J by 5 bases. The germline V gene has CDR1 KGHSH and CDR2 LQKENI. This CDR3 contains 15 residues. CDR3 DNA: TGTGCCAGCTCACCCCAGGGACAGGGAGTACACGAGCAGTACTTC. It is translated as CASSPQGQGVHEQYF.

The chain couples TRBV6-1 to TRBJ2-5; 8 bases are shared with TRBD1. V gave up 8 bases and J gave up 5 bases; unmatched junction bases: 7. Germline CDR1 MNHNS, CDR2 SASEGT. This CDR3 spans 13 amino acids. CDR3 sequence (DNA): TGTGCCAGCGGCGCCACAGGGGGTGAGACCCAGTACTTC. Translation: CASGATGGETQYF.

This clonotype appeared many times. The rearrangement uses TRBV12-3 or TRBV12-4 and TRBJ2-1, with D perhaps TRBD1 or TRBD2 (5 bases each). Trimming pared 6 bases from V and 8 bases from J, leaving 17 bases between. The CDR3 consists of 14 residues. The DNA for the CDR3 is TGTGCCAGCAGCCAAGGGACCCCGACGGATGAGCAGTTCTTC. Protein: CASSQGTPTDEQFF.

This clonotype appeared a few times. The chain carries TRBV5-1 and TRBJ1-5, with D unclear. V was cut by 2 bases and J by 1 base, with 13 bases left in between. The CDR3 extends over 16 amino acids. From germline, CDR1 is SGHRS and CDR2 YFSETQ. CDR3 DNA sequence: TGCGCCAGCAGCTTTGAACCGACGGGGAGCAATCAGCCCCAGCATTTT. Translating it yields CASSFEPTGSNQPQHF.

The table lists this clonotype with many counts. The chain recombines TRBV12-3 or TRBV12-4 with TRBJ2-7; 7 bases are shared with TRBD2. V was pared by 8 bases and J by 5 bases, with 12 bases of the junction left unmatched. This CDR3 comprises 14 residues. CDR3 sequence (DNA): TGTGCCAGCCTTATTCGCGGGGGTACGGACGAGCAGTACTTC. This sequence encodes CASLIRGGTDEQYF.

This clonotype was picked up many times. CDR3 nucleotide sequence: TGTGCCACCTCGAGGCAAGTTGCGGAGACCCAGTACTTC. It yields the protein CATSRQVAETQYF. This chain uses TRBV28 with TRBJ2-5; D is uncertain. From germline, CDR1 is MDHEN and CDR2 SYDVKM. The CDR3 runs 13 residues. Trimming removed 10 bases at V and 5 bases at J, with 17 bases between.

This clonotype was seen at least ten times. The CDR3 sequence is CASSVAGGANEQFF. Here the CDR3 DNA reads TGTGCCAGCAGCGTAGCGGGAGGGGCCAATGAGCAGTTCTTC. This rearrangement joins TRBV9 to TRBJ2-1, with 8 nucleotides matching TRBD2. Per germline, CDR1 SGDLS and CDR2 YYNGEE. Unmatched junction bases numbered 2, after V lost 0 bases and J lost 6 bases. The CDR3 consists of 14 residues. Using reference TRBV9 and TRBJ2-1 for the parts outside the CDR3, the full variable domain is DSGVTQTPKHLITATGQRVTLRCSPRSGDLSVYWYQQSLDQGLQFLIQYYNGEERAKGNILERFSAQQFPDLHSELNLSSLELGDSALYFCASSVAGGANEQFFGPGTRLTVL.

This clonotype was recorded many times. V usage is TRBV5-1 and J usage is TRBJ2-1; D remains ambiguous. The germline V gene has CDR1 SGHRS and CDR2 YFSETQ. The CDR3 loop spans 12 amino acids. Trimming took off 4 bases at V and 7 bases at J, with 9 bases between the two ends. CDR3 sequence (DNA): TGCGCCAGCAGCGAGCCCCCTAATGAGCAGTTCTTC. It encodes CASSEPPNEQFF.

This clonotype occurred many times. The rearrangement links TRBV7-9 to TRBJ1-2, with TRBD1 as a possible D gene (5 bases). Germline V lookup: CDR1 SEHNR, CDR2 FQNEAQ (reference sequence). The V end lost 4 bases, the J end lost 0 bases, and 15 bases lay between the germline ends. There are 16 residues in the CDR3. The CDR3 DNA reads as TGTGCCAGCAGCTCAGGGCCGCCGGGAGCTAACTATGGCTACACCTTC. Protein: CASSSGPPGANYGYTF.

This chain connects TRBV27 to TRBJ2-2, with a tentative D call TRBD2 (6 bases). Germline V lookup: CDR1 MNHEY, CDR2 SMNVEV (reference sequence). Trimming pared 6 bases from V and 4 bases from J, leaving 12 bases between. The length of the CDR3 is 14 residues. The CDR3 coding sequence is TGTGCCAGCAGGGGGGAGGCGTTCACCGGGGAGCTGTTTTTT. Translating it yields CASRGEAFTGELFF.

The chain uses TRBV14 and TRBJ2-7; D gene uncertain. CDR3 length equals 16 residues. Trimming pared 5 bases from V and 2 bases from J, leaving 19 bases between. Germline values: CDR1 SGHDN, CDR2 FVKESK. The CDR3 is CASSSLFLPNPYEQYF. As DNA, the CDR3 is TGTGCCAGCAGCTCCCTTTTTCTTCCAAATCCCTACGAGCAGTACTTC.

Regarding this clonotype: A much larger clone differs from this one at a single base, so this may be a read error. The chain employs TRBV20-1 and TRBJ1-4; TRBD1 aligns across 10 bases. Germline loops: CDR1 DFQATT, CDR2 SNEGSKA (reference sequence). CDR3 length: 12 residues. The CDR3 bases are TGCAGTGCTCGGACAGGGGGTGAAAAACCGTTTTTT. Translating it yields CSARTGGEKPFF.

This clonotype came up many times. This sequence joins TRBV4-3 and TRBJ2-7; D is unresolved. Trimming left V 4 bases short and J 3 bases short, with 13 bases between. CDR1 LGHNA and CDR2 YSLEER come from the germline V gene. The CDR3 is made up of 14 amino acids. The CDR3 loop is CASSPGLMGYEQYF. DNA for the CDR3: TGCGCCAGCAGCCCCGGGCTAATGGGCTACGAGCAGTACTTC.

The table lists this clonotype with many counts. The CDR3 protein is CASSPPFGQGIYEQYF. CDR3 DNA sequence: TGTGCCAGCAGCCCCCCCTTCGGACAGGGAATCTACGAGCAGTACTTC. The chain couples TRBV7-2 to TRBJ2-7; 8 nucleotides agree with TRBD1. Losses at the gene ends were 5 bases for V and 3 bases for J; bases not matched to a gene: 12. The CDR3 has 16 amino acids. Germline lookup yields CDR1 SGHTA and CDR2 FQGNSA. Full variable domain (outside the CDR3, taken from reference TRBV7-2 and TRBJ2-7): GAGVSQSPSNKVTEKGKDVELRCDPISGHTALYWYRQSLGQGLEFLIYFQGNSAPDKSGLPSDRFSAERTGGSVSTLTIQRTQQEDSAVYLCASSPPFGQGIYEQYFGPGTRLTVT.

This clonotype was found many times. V and J are TRBV3-1 and TRBJ2-1, with unresolved D. V gave up 3 bases and J gave up 9 bases, with 9 bases separating them. Germline CDR1 reads LGHDT; CDR2 reads YNNKEL (reference sequence). The CDR3 runs 12 residues. CDR3 sequence reads: CASSQAGSEQFF. CDR3 DNA sequence: TGTGCCAGCAGCCAGGCCGGTTCTGAGCAGTTCTTC.

This clonotype was detected a few times. This could be a read error, since a much larger clone is one nucleotide away. The gene calls are TRBV28 and TRBJ2-7; D possibly corresponds to TRBD2 (5 bases). Trimming shortened V by 3 bases and J by 2 bases, and 20 bases separated the two germline ends. Germline CDR1 is MDHEN and CDR2 is SYDVKM. This CDR3 has 17 residues. CDR3 amino acids: CASSLESRTASTYEQYF. The CDR3 DNA is TGTGCCAGCAGTTTGGAGTCTAGGACCGCTAGCACCTACGAGCAGTACTTC.

The table lists this clonotype with many counts. The chain is built from TRBV5-6 and TRBJ2-1; tentatively, D is TRBD2 (6 bases). Germline CDR1 and CDR2: SGHDT and YYEEEE. This CDR3 is 14 amino acids long. Trimming removed 1 base from V and 7 bases from J, with 12 bases in between. This CDR3 reads CASSLPGVRNEQFF. Written as DNA, the CDR3 is TGTGCCAGCAGCTTGCCGGGAGTAAGAAATGAGCAGTTCTTC.

This clonotype has a count of ten or more. V gene TRBV28 combines with J gene TRBJ2-7; D is possibly TRBD1 or TRBD2 (5 bases each). The germline V and J ends were trimmed by 9 bases and 7 bases, with 22 bases remaining between them. The CDR3 consists of 14 residues. In germline, CDR1 is MDHEN, CDR2 SYDVKM. Here the CDR3 reads CASLGHGAALEQYF. The DNA for the CDR3 is TGTGCCAGTCTGGGTCACGGGGCGGCCCTAGAGCAGTACTTC.

The table lists this clonotype with many counts. The chain joins TRBV5-1 to TRBJ2-3; 7 bases map to TRBD2. This CDR3 region has 14 residues. The V segment lost 0 bases and the J segment 5 bases; nucleotides outside the gene matches: 3. Germline V gene sequence: CDR1 SGHRS, CDR2 YFSETQ. CDR3 protein: CASSLGREKDTQYF. For the CDR3, the DNA is TGCGCCAGCAGCTTGGGGCGGGAGAAAGATACGCAGTATTTT.

This clonotype appeared a few times. The chain has TRBV19 and TRBJ2-2; 7 positions match TRBD1. This CDR3 has 15 residues. Germline trimming cut 6 bases from V and 4 bases from J; bases unmatched to any gene: 8. CDR1 LNHDA and CDR2 SQIVND come from the germline V gene (reference sequence). This CDR3 reads CASRYTGVGTGELFF. In DNA, the CDR3 is TGTGCCAGTAGGTACACAGGGGTGGGCACCGGGGAGCTGTTTTTT.

This clonotype was recorded many times. The chain couples TRBV27 to TRBJ2-3; no clear D gene. The V and J ends lost 0 bases and 4 bases respectively, with 8 bases between them. The CDR3 runs 14 residues. Germline assignment: CDR1 MNHEY and CDR2 SMNVEV (reference sequence). The CDR3 protein is CASSLSNDADTQYF. The DNA of the CDR3 is TGTGCCAGCAGTTTATCCAATGATGCAGATACGCAGTATTTT.

This clonotype occurred many times. The gene calls are TRBV20-1 and TRBJ2-1, with D tentatively TRBD2 (6 bases). The germline CDR1 and CDR2 sequences are DFQATT and SNEGSKA (reference sequence). Trimming cost V 0 bases and J 4 bases, with 16 bases left between them. The CDR3 extends over 16 amino acids. The CDR3 loop is CSARERGEGRYNEQFF. The CDR3 DNA sequence: TGCAGTGCTAGAGAGAGGGGAGAAGGGAGGTACAATGAGCAGTTCTTC.

At least ten counts were recorded for this clonotype. V is TRBV5-1 and J is TRBJ1-1, with unresolved D. CDR1 and CDR2 (germline): SGHRS, YFSETQ. The CDR3 covers 12 residues. The V gene lost 1 base and the J gene lost 7 bases, with 8 bases spanning the gap. DNA for the CDR3: TGCGCCAGCAGCTTGTTGGAGGGTGAAGCTTTCTTT. As protein: CASSLLEGEAFF.

This clonotype was counted ten times or more. The chain is built from TRBV15 and TRBJ1-1; 10 bases fit TRBD1. Germline CDR1 and CDR2: LNHNV and YYDKDF (reference sequence). This CDR3 spans 13 amino acids. The CDR3 DNA is TGTGGTACCGGGACAGGGGTAGGCACTGAAGCTTTCTTT. Its translation: CGTGTGVGTEAFF. The full variable domain, completed using reference TRBV15 and TRBJ1-1, is DAMVIQNPRYQVTQFGKPVTLSCSQTLNHNVMYWYQQKSSQAPKLLFHYYDKDFNNEADTPDNFQSRRPNTSFCFLDIRSPGLGDTAMYLCGTGTGVGTEAFFGQGTRLTVV.

This clonotype occurred many times. The V gene is TRBV2, the J gene TRBJ2-3; 7 bases agree with TRBD1. Germline V gene lookup returns CDR1 SNHLY and CDR2 FYNNEI. The trim removed 6 bases at V and 7 bases at J, leaving 10 bases unmatched. The CDR3 loop spans 14 amino acids. In nucleotides, the CDR3 is TGTGCCAGCAGACCTCGGGACAGCGAAAATACGCAGTATTTT. Translation gives CASRPRDSENTQYF.

The rearrangement links TRBV15 to TRBJ2-2; D uncertain. Looked up from germline, CDR1 is LNHNV and CDR2 is YYDKDF (reference sequence). CDR3 length: 14 residues. Trimming removed 5 bases from V and 1 base from J, with 8 bases in between. The CDR3 DNA follows: TGTGCCACCAGCTCTTATATGAACACCGGGGAGCTGTTTTTT. Protein product: CATSSYMNTGELFF.